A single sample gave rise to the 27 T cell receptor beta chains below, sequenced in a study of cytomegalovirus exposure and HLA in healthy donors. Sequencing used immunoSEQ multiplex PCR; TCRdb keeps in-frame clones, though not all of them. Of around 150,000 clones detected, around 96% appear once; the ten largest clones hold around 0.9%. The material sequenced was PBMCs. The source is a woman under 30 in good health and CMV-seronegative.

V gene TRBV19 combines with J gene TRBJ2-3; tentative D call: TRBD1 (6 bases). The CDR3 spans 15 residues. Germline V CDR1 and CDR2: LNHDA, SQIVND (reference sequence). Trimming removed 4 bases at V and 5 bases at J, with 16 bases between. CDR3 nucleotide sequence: TGTGCCAGTAGTAGTTACAGGGTTGAACTAGATACGCAGTATTTT. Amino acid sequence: CASSSYRVELDTQYF.

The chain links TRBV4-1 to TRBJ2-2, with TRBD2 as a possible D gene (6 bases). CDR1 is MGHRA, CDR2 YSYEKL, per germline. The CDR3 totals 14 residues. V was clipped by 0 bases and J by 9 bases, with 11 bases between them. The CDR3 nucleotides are TGCGCCAGCAGCCAAGATGTGGCGGGGCGGGAGCTGTTTTTT. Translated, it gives CASSQDVAGRELFF.

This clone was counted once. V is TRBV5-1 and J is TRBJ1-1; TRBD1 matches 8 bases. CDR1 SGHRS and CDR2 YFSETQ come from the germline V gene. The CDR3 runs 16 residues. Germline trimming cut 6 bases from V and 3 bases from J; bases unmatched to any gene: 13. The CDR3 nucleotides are TGCGCCAGCACCGGGACAGGAGGGGGAACCTACACTGAAGCTTTCTTT. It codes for CASTGTGGGTYTEAFF.

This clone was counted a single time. The CDR3 loop reads CATSSTHPTGHLYNSPLHF. As DNA, the CDR3 is TGTGCCACCAGCAGCACCCACCCAACGGGACATCTCTATAATTCACCCCTCCACTTT. This rearrangement joins TRBV15 to TRBJ1-6; D is possibly TRBD1 (6 bases). CDR1 LNHNV and CDR2 YYDKDF come from the germline V gene (reference sequence). The CDR3 sequence is 19 residues long. Trimming removed 3 bases from V and 3 bases from J, with 21 bases in between.

The chain's CDR3 is CASSIQEAKNIQYF. The CDR3, as DNA: TGTGCCAGTAGTATACAGGAAGCCAAAAACATTCAGTACTTC. The genes are TRBV19 and TRBJ2-4; D is uncertain. Deletions cut 2 bases from V and 0 bases from J, with 5 bases between. Germline V lookup: CDR1 LNHDA, CDR2 SQIVND (reference sequence). CDR3 size: 14 residues.

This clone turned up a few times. This CDR3 is CASSHTGFGELFF. CDR3 in DNA: TGCGCCAGCAGCCATACAGGGTTTGGGGAGCTGTTTTTT. V gene TRBV4-1 combines with J gene TRBJ2-2; D may be TRBD1 (6 bases). The CDR3 covers 13 residues. The germline V gene encodes CDR1 MGHRA and CDR2 YSYEKL. V was trimmed by 3 bases and J by 8 bases, leaving 10 bases between them.

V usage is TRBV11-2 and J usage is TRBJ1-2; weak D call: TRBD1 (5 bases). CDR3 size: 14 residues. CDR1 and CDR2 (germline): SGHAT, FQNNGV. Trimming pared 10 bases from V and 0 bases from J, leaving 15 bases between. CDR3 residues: CAINMGGANYGYTF. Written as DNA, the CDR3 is TGTGCCATAAATATGGGGGGGGCTAACTATGGCTACACCTTC.

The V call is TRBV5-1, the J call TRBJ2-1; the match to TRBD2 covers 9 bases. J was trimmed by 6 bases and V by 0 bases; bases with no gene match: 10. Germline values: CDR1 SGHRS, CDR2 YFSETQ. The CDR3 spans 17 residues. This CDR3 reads CASSLDTAGGGPNEQFF. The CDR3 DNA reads TGCGCCAGCAGCTTGGATACCGCGGGGGGGGGCCCCAATGAGCAGTTCTTC.

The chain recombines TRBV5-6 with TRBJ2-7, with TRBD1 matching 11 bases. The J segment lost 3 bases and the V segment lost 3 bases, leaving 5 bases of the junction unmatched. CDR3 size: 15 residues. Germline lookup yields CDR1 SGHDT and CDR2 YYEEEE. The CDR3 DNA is TGTGCCAGCAGCTCGACGGGACAGGGGGACTACGAGCAGTACTTC. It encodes CASSSTGQGDYEQYF.

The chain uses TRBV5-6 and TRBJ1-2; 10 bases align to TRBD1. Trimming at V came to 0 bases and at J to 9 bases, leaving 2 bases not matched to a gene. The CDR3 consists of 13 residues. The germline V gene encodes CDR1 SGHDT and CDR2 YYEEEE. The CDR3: CASSLGTGGSYTF. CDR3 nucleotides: TGTGCCAGCAGCTTGGGGACAGGGGGAAGCTACACCTTC.

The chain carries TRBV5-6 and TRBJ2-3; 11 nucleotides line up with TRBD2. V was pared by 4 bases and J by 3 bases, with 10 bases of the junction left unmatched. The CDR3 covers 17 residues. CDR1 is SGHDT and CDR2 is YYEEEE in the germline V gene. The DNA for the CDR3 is TGTGCCAGCAGCGGCTTTAGCGGGGGGGCTGGTACAGATACGCAGTATTTT. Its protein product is CASSGFSGGAGTDTQYF.

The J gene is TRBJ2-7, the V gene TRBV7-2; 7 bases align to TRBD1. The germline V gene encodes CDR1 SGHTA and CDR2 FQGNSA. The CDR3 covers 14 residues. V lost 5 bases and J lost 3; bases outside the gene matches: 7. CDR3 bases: TGTGCCAGCAGCCAGGACAGGAGCTACTACGAGCAGTACTTC. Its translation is CASSQDRSYYEQYF.

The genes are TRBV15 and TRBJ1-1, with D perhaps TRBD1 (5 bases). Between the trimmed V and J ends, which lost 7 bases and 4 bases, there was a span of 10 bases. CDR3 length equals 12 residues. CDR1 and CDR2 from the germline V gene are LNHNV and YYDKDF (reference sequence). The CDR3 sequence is CATTKGATEAFF. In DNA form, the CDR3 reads TGTGCCACCACTAAAGGGGCCACTGAAGCTTTCTTT.

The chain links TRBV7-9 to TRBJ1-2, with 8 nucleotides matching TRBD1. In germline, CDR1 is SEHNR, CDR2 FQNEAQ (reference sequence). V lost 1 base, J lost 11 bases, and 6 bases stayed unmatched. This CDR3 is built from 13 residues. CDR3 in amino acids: CASSLGRQGWYTF. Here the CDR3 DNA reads TGTGCCAGCAGCTTAGGCCGACAGGGGTGGTACACCTTC.

The chain's CDR3 is CASSEHRPYQPQHF. The CDR3 coding sequence is TGTGCCAGCAGTGAACACAGGCCCTATCAGCCCCAGCATTTT. The chain links TRBV6-1 to TRBJ1-5, with TRBD1 as a possible D gene (5 bases). The CDR3 loop spans 14 amino acids. Germline-derived CDR1 and CDR2 are MNHNS and SASEGT. V lost 2 bases, J lost 5 bases, and 10 bases lay in between.

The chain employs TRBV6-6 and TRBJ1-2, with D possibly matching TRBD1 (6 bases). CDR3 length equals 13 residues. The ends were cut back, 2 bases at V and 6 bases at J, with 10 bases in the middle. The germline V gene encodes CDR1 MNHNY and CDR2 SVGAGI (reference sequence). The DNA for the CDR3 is TGTGCCAGCAGTTACGGGGCAGGGGATGGCTACACCTTC. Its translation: CASSYGAGDGYTF.

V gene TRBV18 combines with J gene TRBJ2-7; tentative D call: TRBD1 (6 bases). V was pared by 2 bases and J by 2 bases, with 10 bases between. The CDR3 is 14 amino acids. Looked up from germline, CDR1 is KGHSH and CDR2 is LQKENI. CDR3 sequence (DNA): TGTGCCAGCTCACCATTCAGGGGAGCCTACGAGCAGTACTTC. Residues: CASSPFRGAYEQYF.

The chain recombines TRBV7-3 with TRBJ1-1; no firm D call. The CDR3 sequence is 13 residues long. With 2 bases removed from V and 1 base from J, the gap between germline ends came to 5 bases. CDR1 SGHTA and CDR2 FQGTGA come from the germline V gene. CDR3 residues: CASSLQENTEAFF. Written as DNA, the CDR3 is TGTGCCAGCAGCTTACAGGAGAACACTGAAGCTTTCTTT.

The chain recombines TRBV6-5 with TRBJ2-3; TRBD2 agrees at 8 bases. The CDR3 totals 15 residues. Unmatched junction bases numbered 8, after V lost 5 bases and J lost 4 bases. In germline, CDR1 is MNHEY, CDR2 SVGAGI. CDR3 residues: CASSTGGAGADTQYF. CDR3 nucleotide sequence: TGTGCCAGCAGTACCGGGGGGGCCGGGGCAGATACGCAGTATTTT.

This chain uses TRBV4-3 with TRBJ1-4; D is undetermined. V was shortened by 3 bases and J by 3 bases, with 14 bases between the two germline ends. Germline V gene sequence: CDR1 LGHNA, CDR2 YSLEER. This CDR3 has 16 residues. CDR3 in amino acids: CASSQARERANEKLFF. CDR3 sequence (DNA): TGCGCCAGCAGCCAGGCGCGTGAGAGGGCTAATGAAAAACTGTTTTTT.

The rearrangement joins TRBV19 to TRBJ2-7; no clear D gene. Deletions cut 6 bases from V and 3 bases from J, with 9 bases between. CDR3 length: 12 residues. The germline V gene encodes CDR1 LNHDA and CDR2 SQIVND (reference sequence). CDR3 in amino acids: CASRGRLYEQYF. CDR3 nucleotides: TGTGCCAGTAGAGGCAGACTCTACGAGCAGTACTTC. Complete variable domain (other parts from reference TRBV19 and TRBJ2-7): DGGITQSPKYLFRKEGQNVTLSCEQNLNHDAMYWYRQDPGQGLRLIYYSQIVNDFQKGDIAEGYSVSREKKESFPLTVTSAQKNPTAFYLCASRGRLYEQYFGPGTRLTVT.

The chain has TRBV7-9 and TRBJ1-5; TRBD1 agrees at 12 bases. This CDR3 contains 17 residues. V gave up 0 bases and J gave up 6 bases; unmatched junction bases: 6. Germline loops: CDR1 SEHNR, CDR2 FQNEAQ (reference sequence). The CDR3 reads CASSLAPGTGGLQPQHF. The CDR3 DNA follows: TGTGCCAGCAGCTTAGCGCCCGGGACAGGGGGCCTTCAGCCCCAGCATTTT.

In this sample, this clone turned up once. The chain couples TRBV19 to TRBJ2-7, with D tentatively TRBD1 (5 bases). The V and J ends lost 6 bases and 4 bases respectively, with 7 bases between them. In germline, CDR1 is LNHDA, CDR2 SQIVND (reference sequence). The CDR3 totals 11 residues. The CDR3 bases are TGTGCCAGTAGGCAGGGTTACGAGCAGTACTTC. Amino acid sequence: CASRQGYEQYF.

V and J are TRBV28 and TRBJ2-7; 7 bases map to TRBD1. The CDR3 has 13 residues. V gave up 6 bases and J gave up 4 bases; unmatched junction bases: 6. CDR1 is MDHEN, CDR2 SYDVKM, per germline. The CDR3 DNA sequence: TGTGCCAGCAGCCAGGGACAGCCATACGAGCAGTACTTC. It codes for CASSQGQPYEQYF.

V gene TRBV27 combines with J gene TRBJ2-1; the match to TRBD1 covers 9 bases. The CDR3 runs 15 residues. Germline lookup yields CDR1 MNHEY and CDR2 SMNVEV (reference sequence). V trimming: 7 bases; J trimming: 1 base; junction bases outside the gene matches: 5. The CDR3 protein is CASTLQGASYNEQFF. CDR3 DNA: TGTGCCAGCACCTTACAGGGGGCTTCCTACAATGAGCAGTTCTTC.

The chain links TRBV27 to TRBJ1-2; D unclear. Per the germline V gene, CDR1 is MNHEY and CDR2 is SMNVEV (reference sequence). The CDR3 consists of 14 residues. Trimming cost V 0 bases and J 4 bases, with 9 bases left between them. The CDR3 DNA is TGTGCCAGCAGTTTATCCGCGGGGTCCTATGGCTACACCTTC. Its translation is CASSLSAGSYGYTF.

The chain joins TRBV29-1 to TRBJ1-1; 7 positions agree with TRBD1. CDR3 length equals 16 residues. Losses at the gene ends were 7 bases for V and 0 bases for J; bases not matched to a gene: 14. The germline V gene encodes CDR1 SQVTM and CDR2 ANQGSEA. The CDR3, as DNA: TGCAGCGCTAACAGGGGCTCTATCGGGATGAACACTGAAGCTTTCTTT. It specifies CSANRGSIGMNTEAFF.